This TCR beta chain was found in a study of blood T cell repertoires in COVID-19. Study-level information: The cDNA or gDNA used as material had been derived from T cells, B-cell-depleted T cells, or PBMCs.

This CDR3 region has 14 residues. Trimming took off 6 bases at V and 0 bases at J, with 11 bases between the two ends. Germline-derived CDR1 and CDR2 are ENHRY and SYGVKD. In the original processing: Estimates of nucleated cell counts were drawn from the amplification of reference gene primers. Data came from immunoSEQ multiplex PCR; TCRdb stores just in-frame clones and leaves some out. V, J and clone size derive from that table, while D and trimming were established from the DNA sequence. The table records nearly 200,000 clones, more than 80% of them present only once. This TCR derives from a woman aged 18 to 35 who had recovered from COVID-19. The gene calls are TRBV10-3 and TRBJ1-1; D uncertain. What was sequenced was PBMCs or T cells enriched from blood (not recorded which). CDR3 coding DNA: TGTGCCATCAGCGGGAACAGCTTGAACACTGAAGCTTTCTTT. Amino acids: CAISGNSLNTEAFF.